This note documents a single TCR beta chain sequence. This clonotype showed up many times. Its antigen specificity is not known. Nothing much larger sits one base from this clone, and base qualities are not available. Taken from cysteine to phenylalanine, the CDR3 has 14 residues. Of the read, only the CDR3 DNA is kept; its 42 bases are in frame from base 1. The germline V gene specifies SNHLY as CDR1 and FYNNEI as CDR2. V is cut by 3 bases and J by 4 bases, and the space between the germline ends is 12 bases. The TCR beta CDR3 regions were amplified from the RNA transcripts. The TCR CDR3 was subjected to a first round of RT-PCR using the HTBI primer set and the Qiagen OneStep RT-PCR kit. The libraries were constructed in a second round of multiplex PCR and then size-selected and purified. Libraries were sequenced paired-end with 100 bp reads on an Illumina HiSeq2000. Per the authors' processing: Raw data were processed with SOAPnuke, discarding reads with adapters, uncalled bases, mean Phred below 15, or no exact constant-primer or identifier match. High-quality paired reads were merged with COPE v1.2.5, and unique nucleotide sequences were defined as clonotypes. MiTCR v1.1 was used to align the clonotypes against IMGT TRBV, TRBD and TRBJ reference segments. The analysis was restricted to V-J combinations with a frequency above 0.0001, which together covered over 99% of the repertoires. A TCS score was defined as the ratio between F50 (clonal expansion) and ExV (chaos), using BLOSUM62-based TCRdist between CDR3 peptides within each V-J. Welch's t-statistics and random forest reduced around 520 V-J features to 10 to 15, which were used in a naive Bayes classifier (R e1071). Using fastp trimming at Q25 and MiXCR clonotype assembly, TCRdb reanalyzed the public sequencing data and kept in-frame beta chains. When rows share a CDR3 protein, they turn into one entry using the most common DNA and genes. It is TCRdb's table, rather than the study itself, that gives the V and J calls and clone size. This sample has fewer than 650,000 distinct CDR3 sequences in its table, and around 15% of those were observed once. Approximately 13% of the sample belongs to the ten largest clones.

The data derive from a study of T cells in Graves' hyperthyroidism and ophthalmopathy (dated by TCRdb to between 2018 and 2021). A note on the overall study: Peripheral blood samples were taken at the time of initial diagnosis, prior to any treatment. TCR V-J signatures able to tell the groups apart were searched for in a discovery cohort of approximately 95 patients, of whom roughly 42 had Graves' ophthalmopathy and roughly 57 had stable Graves' hyperthyroidism. Whether ophthalmopathy could be predicted prospectively was tested in an independent validation cohort made up of approximately 19 hyperthyroidism patients plus 17 patients who later progressed to ophthalmopathy. The approximately 98 discovery patients were randomly divided into training and test sets at a 7:3 ratio. The study also compared thyroid tissue and blood T-cell repertoires from several Graves' hyperthyroidism patients. Once sampling was done, hyperthyroidism patients were given methimazole at a starting dose of 30 mg daily, whereas ophthalmopathy patients were given high-dose intravenous methylprednisolone. The paper reports TCR Vbeta CDR3 sequencing of about 140 peripheral blood samples: 40 to 45 ophthalmopathy, roughly 80 hyperthyroidism and around 17 progressor patients.

Stable Graves' hyperthyroidism was defined as no progression to ophthalmopathy during 18 months of follow-up. Hyperthyroidism patients were newly diagnosed, with disease duration under 2 months, and aged 18 to 65 years. Exclusion was applied to patients with uncontrolled infections, other autoimmune diseases, pregnancy or lactation. Diagnoses were based on clinical symptoms, serum thyroxine and TRAb, thyroid ultrasound and orbital computed tomography. PBMCs were separated from around 9.1 ml of fresh peripheral blood using Ficoll-Paque density gradient centrifugation. Total RNA was extracted with Trizol reagent, and quality was checked on an Agilent 2100 Bioanalyzer. Results and caveats for the whole study, not just this receptor: Most expanded thyroid clonotypes (frequency above 0.001) were also detected in blood, a finding suggesting that blood repertoires may reflect thyroid immune responses. Ophthalmopathy was separated from stable hyperthyroidism by a 13 V-J signature model, with about 86% sensitivity and just over 81% specificity obtained in cross-validation and 80%/75% obtained in testing. In validation, the model predicted progression to ophthalmopathy with around 71% sensitivity and roughly 75% specificity, a median of 6.5 months before onset. Sample size was not statistically predetermined, and investigators were not blinded to group allocation.

The sequence is built from TRBV2 and TRBJ2-5; D gene: possibly TRBD1, on 6 matching bases. The TCR sequence derives from a woman in her 40s with Graves' hyperthyroidism. Sequencing was carried out using blood. Here the CDR3 is given as CASSERRGVETQYF. The DNA is TGTGCCAGCAGTGAGCGCAGGGGAGTAGAGACCCAGTACTTC.